The clone carrying this TCR beta chain appeared once. This entry comes from a study of blood T cell repertoires in COVID-19. About the research overall: The cDNA or gDNA used as material had been derived from T cells, B-cell-depleted T cells, or PBMCs.

Per germline, CDR1 LNHNV and CDR2 YYDKDF (reference sequence). V lost 5 bases and J lost 7; bases outside the gene matches: 10. CDR3 length equals 15 residues. Here immunoSEQ multiplex PCR was the method, and the copy in TCRdb shows in-frame clones only, minus some. The sample shows around 100,000 clones, approximately 89% of them seen only once. The receptor was isolated from a man in his fifties or sixties with active COVID-19. The sequenced sample consisted of peripheral blood. The chain couples TRBV15 to TRBJ2-4; TRBD1 aligns across 8 bases. In DNA form, the CDR3 reads TGTGCCACCAGCTTCTTACCAGGGGGCCGGAACATTCAGTACTTC. Translation: CATSFLPGGRNIQYF.